These 18 T cell receptor beta chains came from one sample sequenced in a study of molecular identifiers for immune sequencing clone quantification. TCRdb re-analysed the PCR reads in MiXCR, keeping a single row per CDR3 protein. The sample has around 100,000 distinct CDR3 sequences, around 30% seen once. The sample comprised naive CD8+ T cells from blood, with Jurkat cell RNA spiked in. Subset of the sample: FACS-sorted CD8+CD4-CCR7+CD45RA+ naive T cells. The receptor source for this set is a human donor in good health. Some libraries in this study had Jurkat cell RNA spiked in.

This clonotype showed up many times. V gene TRBV28 combines with J gene TRBJ2-6; D is unresolved. The germline V gene encodes CDR1 MDHEN and CDR2 SYDVKM. The CDR3 loop spans 15 amino acids. Trimming shortened V by 6 bases and J by 0 bases, and 9 bases separated the two germline ends. Here the CDR3 DNA reads TGTGCCAGCAGATTTTTTGGCTCTGGGGCCAACGTCCTGACTTTC. This codes for CASRFFGSGANVLTF.

V usage is TRBV6-2 or TRBV6-3 and J usage is TRBJ1-5; unclear D gene. This CDR3 spans 13 amino acids. V lost 2 bases and J lost 3, with 5 bases in between. Per the germline V gene, CDR1 is MNHEY and CDR2 is SVGEGT. CDR3 nucleotide sequence: TGTGCCAGCAGTTACCGACACAATCAGCCCCAGCATTTT. This encodes CASSYRHNQPQHF.

Remarks on this clonotype: A much larger clone differs from this one at a single base, so this may be a read error. The V call is TRBV29-1, the J call TRBJ1-5, with D tentatively TRBD1 (6 bases). Germline loops: CDR1 SQVTM, CDR2 ANQGSEA. The CDR3 runs to 12 residues. The CDR3 DNA reads TGCAGCGATGAAGATCAACAGGGCGCCCGGCATTTT. It is translated as CSDEDQQGARHF.

In the case of this clonotype: Just one base apart from a much larger clone, this may be a read error. The J gene is TRBJ1-1, the V gene TRBV28, with D tentatively TRBD1 (6 bases). The length of the CDR3 is 14 residues. From germline, CDR1 is MDHEN and CDR2 SYDVKM. The CDR3 coding sequence is TGTGCCTGCAGTTTAGCACAGGGAAACACTGAAGCTTTCTTT. It specifies CACSLAQGNTEAFF.

Comment on this clonotype: This may stem from a read error, because a much larger clone lies one nucleotide away. The V call is TRBV28, the J call TRBJ2-3, with 11 bases that match TRBD2. The CDR3 consists of 16 residues. Germline V lookup: CDR1 MDHEN, CDR2 SYDVKM. CDR3 protein: CASSITGLAGTDTQNF. The CDR3 DNA sequence: TGTGCCAGCAGTATCACCGGACTAGCGGGCACAGATACGCAGAATTTT.

The V call is TRBV7-2, the J call TRBJ1-5; possibly TRBD1 for D (5 bases). The CDR3 loop spans 15 amino acids. Per the germline V gene, CDR1 is SGHTA and CDR2 is FQGNSA. Trimming cost V 8 bases and J 2 bases, with 16 bases left between them. The CDR3 sequence is CASCPGGVGNQPQHF. The DNA for the CDR3 is TGTGCCAGCTGCCCCGGGGGTGTTGGCAATCAGCCCCAGCATTTT.

This clonotype was counted a few times. The junction and the germline gene differ at one end; a read error may be behind it. The J gene is TRBJ2-7, the V gene TRBV20-1, with 7 nucleotides matching TRBD2. Germline V gene data show CDR1 as DFQATT and CDR2 as SNEGSKA (reference sequence). There are 11 residues in the CDR3. The CDR3 here is CSANNEEPGRF. The CDR3 region has the DNA TGCAGTGCAAACAACGAGGAGCCCGGGAGGTTC.

As for this clonotype: This may come from a read error, since a much larger clone is one base off. The conserved closing phenylalanine or tryptophan is absent in this CDR3, likely reflecting a read error. V and J are TRBV7-2 and TRBJ2-3, with TRBD2 matching over 11 bases. Germline V CDR1 and CDR2: SGHTA, FQGNSA. The CDR3 runs 18 residues. J lost 2 bases, V lost 1 base, and 8 bases had no gene match. This chain's CDR3 is CASSLGLSGRANTDTQYY. Written as DNA, the CDR3 is TGTGCCAGCAGCTTAGGCCTTAGCGGGAGGGCCAACACAGATACGCAGTATTAT.

This clonotype appeared a few times. The gene calls are TRBV28 and TRBJ2-3; 8 bases align to TRBD2. The length of the CDR3 is 14 residues. J gave up 4 bases and V 4 bases, and 4 bases lay outside the gene matches. The germline CDR1 and CDR2 sequences are MDHEN and SYDVKM. This chain's CDR3 is CASSSRLASDTQYF. CDR3 nucleotides: TGTGCCAGCAGTTCCCGACTAGCGTCAGATACGCAGTATTTT.

As regards this clonotype: Likely a read error: the CDR3 ends without its conserved phenylalanine or tryptophan. V usage is TRBV6-2 or TRBV6-3 and J usage is TRBJ2-3; 10 nucleotides match TRBD2. Germline values: CDR1 MNHEY, CDR2 SVGEGT. The CDR3 spans 19 residues. Trimming took 0 bases from V and 0 from J; bases not matched to a gene: 9. The CDR3 loop reads CASSYSRSSTSGSTDTQYY. The DNA for the CDR3 is TGTGCCAGCAGTTACTCTCGGTCGTCGACTAGCGGGAGCACAGATACGCAGTATTAT.

This clonotype was recorded many times. CDR3 in DNA: TGTGCCAGCAGCCCGACAGGGTTGAACACTGAAGCTTTCTTT. Translating it yields CASSPTGLNTEAFF. The chain employs TRBV11-2 and TRBJ1-1, with TRBD1 matching 7 bases. The CDR3 has 14 amino acids. The germline V gene encodes CDR1 SGHAT and CDR2 FQNNGV. After removal of 5 bases from V and 0 bases from J, the junction contained 3 bases not matched to a gene.

The chain uses TRBV24-1 and TRBJ2-3; D possibly corresponds to TRBD2 (5 bases). The V end lost 0 bases, the J end lost 3 bases, and 12 bases lay between the germline ends. Looked up from germline, CDR1 is KGHDR and CDR2 is SFDVKD. CDR3 length: 16 residues. The CDR3, as DNA: TGTGCCACCAGTGATTTGCCGGACTTTATTACAGATACGCAGTATTTT. Translating it yields CATSDLPDFITDTQYF.

This clonotype was seen more than once but under ten times. The chain employs TRBV29-1 and TRBJ1-1; 7 nucleotides match TRBD1. The CDR3 has 12 residues. Germline lookup yields CDR1 SQVTM and CDR2 ANQGSEA. The J segment lost 6 bases and the V segment lost 8 bases, leaving 9 bases of the junction unmatched. The chain's CDR3 is CSSGQAGAEAFF. CDR3 DNA sequence: TGCAGCTCTGGACAGGCCGGCGCTGAAGCTTTCTTT.

This clonotype was counted a few times. The chain joins TRBV28 to TRBJ2-5, with TRBD2 matching 13 bases. Germline CDR1 MDHEN, CDR2 SYDVKM. The CDR3 loop spans 21 amino acids. Germline trimming cut 6 bases from V and 2 bases from J; bases unmatched to any gene: 21. CDR3 residues: CASSTLTWTATSGRDQETQYF. CDR3 DNA: TGTGCCAGCAGCACCCTCACCTGGACTGCAACTAGCGGGAGGGATCAAGAGACCCAGTACTTC.

The chain has TRBV6-6 and TRBJ2-7, with D possibly TRBD1 on 6 matching bases. Germline assignment: CDR1 MNHNY and CDR2 SVGAGI (reference sequence). Between the trimmed V and J ends, which lost 0 bases and 5 bases, there was a span of 23 bases. The CDR3 extends over 18 amino acids. This CDR3 is CASSYSTLADSLYHEQYF. In nucleotides, the CDR3 is TGTGCCAGCAGTTACTCGACCCTTGCGGACAGTCTTTACCACGAGCAGTACTTC.

As for this clonotype: A much larger clone differs from this one at a single base, so this may be a read error. The gene calls are TRBV7-2 and TRBJ2-1; D remains ambiguous. The V gene's germline CDR1 is SGHTA and CDR2 FQGNSA. The CDR3 is 16 residues long. CDR3 in amino acids: CASSLFPGQPNNAQFF. The CDR3 DNA is TGTGCCAGCAGCTTATTTCCCGGGCAGCCCAACAATGCGCAGTTCTTC.

This clonotype has just a few counts. V usage is TRBV14 and J usage is TRBJ2-2; D is uncertain. Trimming took off 1 base at V and 6 bases at J, with 6 bases between the two ends. Germline CDR1 is SGHDN and CDR2 is FVKESK. CDR3 size: 13 residues. CDR3 nucleotide sequence: TGTGCCAGCAGCCAAGCCAGTCCCGGGGAGCTGTTTTTT. This sequence encodes CASSQASPGELFF.

This clonotype was detected ten times or more. This chain joins TRBV20-1 and TRBJ2-3; D gene ambiguous. This CDR3 is built from 13 residues. Deletions cut 4 bases from V and 2 bases from J, with 10 bases between. Germline loops: CDR1 DFQATT, CDR2 SNEGSKA (reference sequence). The CDR3: CSAIAANTDTQYF. DNA for the CDR3: TGCAGTGCTATCGCGGCAAACACAGATACGCAGTATTTT.